The count of the clone carrying this T cell receptor beta chain is one. The source of the sample is a study of OX40 agonist ivuxolimab in advanced cancers. Study at large: With ivuxolimab, an agonistic anti-OX40 (CD134) antibody, patients were treated. Ivuxolimab was delivered to patients intravenously every 2 weeks at doses spanning 0.01 to 10 mg/kg.

The data were produced by immunoSEQ multiplex PCR, yet TCRdb's version contains in-frame clones alone and is incomplete. The table records about 40,000 clones, about 86% of them present only once. This receptor was obtained from an adult with an advanced solid tumor such as melanoma, head and neck, liver or kidney cancer. The sequenced sample was CD4+ or CD8+ T cells sorted from blood, obtained in a trial of the OX40 agonist ivuxolimab.

The CDR3 nucleotides read TGTGCCAGCAGCCTTCAGACGGGGTGGACTGAAGCTTTCTTT. Translated, it gives CASSLQTGWTEAFF. This rearrangement joins TRBV5-6 to TRBJ1-1; no clear D gene. This CDR3 comprises 14 residues. Germline lookup yields CDR1 SGHDT and CDR2 YYEEEE. V lost 4 bases to trimming and J lost 5 bases, with 15 bases between them. The full variable domain, its missing parts supplied by reference TRBV5-6 and TRBJ1-1, is DAGVTQSPTHLIKTRGQQVTLRCSPKSGHDTVSWYQQALGQGPQFIFQYYEEEERQRGNFPDRFSGHQFPNYSSELNVNALLLGDSALYLCASSLQTGWTEAFFGQGTRLTVV.